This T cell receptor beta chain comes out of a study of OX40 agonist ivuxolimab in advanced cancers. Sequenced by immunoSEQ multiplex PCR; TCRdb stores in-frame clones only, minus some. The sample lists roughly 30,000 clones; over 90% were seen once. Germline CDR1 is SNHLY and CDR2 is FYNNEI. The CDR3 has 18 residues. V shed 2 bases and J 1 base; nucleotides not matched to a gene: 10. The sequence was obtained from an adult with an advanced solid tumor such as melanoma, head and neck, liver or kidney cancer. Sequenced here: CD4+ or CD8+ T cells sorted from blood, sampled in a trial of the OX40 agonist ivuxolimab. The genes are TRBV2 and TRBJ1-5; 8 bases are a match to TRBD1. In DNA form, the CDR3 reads TGTGCCAGCAGTGAAAAGACCCCAGGACAGGGAAGCAATCAGCCCCAGCATTTT. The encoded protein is CASSEKTPGQGSNQPQHF.